This entry concerns a single T cell receptor (beta chain). This clone showed up just a few times. Its antigen target is currently unknown. Base qualities are not at hand, and no much larger clone is one base apart. The data are from a study of beta chain features in type 1 diabetes (dated by TCRdb to the late 2010s). The study in broad terms: Mean age, gender distribution, total cell number and subset yield were not different between patients and healthy donors. A total of roughly 99,000,000 sorted cells were examined across all samples, and the number of cells per subset was strongly correlated with RNA yield. The study compared the TCRB repertoires of sorted circulating CD4+ T cell subsets in recently diagnosed type 1 diabetes patients with those in matched healthy donors. Regulatory and stem cell-like memory subsets were obtained from only 8 patients and about eight healthy donors, while naive and central memory subsets were obtained from all 30 or so donors. Paper-wide results and their limitations: Type 1 diabetes patients showed a moderate but significant shortening of TCRB CDR3 length in all four CD4+ subsets. Because the HLA sub-analyses included only small numbers of individuals, any influence of HLA type on TCRB rearrangement was left unresolved. PCR might favor shorter templates, but patient and control samples were amplified and corrected together, so any skew would affect both groups equally. Sequencing cDNA rather than genomic DNA could over-represent highly expressing activated cells, although activation and CD3 levels did not differ between groups. At VDJ recombination sites, patients with type 1 diabetes made fewer insertions and deleted more nucleotides, a pattern implying thymic rearrangement abnormalities. Naive, central memory and regulatory TCRB repertoires appeared more similar among patients than among healthy donors.

The High Capacity cDNA Reverse Transcription Kit was used to reverse transcribe all of the isolated RNA, meaning that expressed TCRB transcripts were what got sequenced. Deep immunoSEQ sequencing was performed on naive, central memory and regulatory T cell samples, with an average of about 3.6 million total reads per sample. Sorted cells were lysed in RLT buffer, and RNA was extracted using DNase-treated RNeasy Micro or Mini kits according to cell number. Each cell subset was processed on its own to prevent cross-contamination, while patient and healthy donor samples were processed together. The immunoSEQ multiplex PCR was used to amplify TCRB sequences from cDNA, generating 87-bp fragments that spanned the CDR3 region. Sequencing of the amplicons was done on the Illumina HiSeq platform. The authors' pipeline ran thus. Synthetic template baselines were used to correct PCR bias computationally, reads within Hamming distance 2 were collapsed together, and singletons that could not be merged were discarded. Reads were aligned against IMGT to assign V, D and J genes, CDR3 length and insertions or deletions at six rearrangement sites. Within each subset, clonotype counts were normalized to sorted cell number, and only after that were true diversity and Gini coefficients computed with the tcR R package. Repertoire sharing was quantified using the overlap coefficient calculated on TCRB nucleotide sequences. Held by TCRdb, this immuneACCESS table contains in-frame sequences only and omits some clones. Under half of the omission traces to an unresolved V gene where checked; the cause of the rest is unknown. V and J calls and clone size are those listed in that table; D and trimming were worked out from the DNA. A total of some 63,000 clones appear in this sample, around 63% of them only once. The leading ten clones occupy 2.2% of the sample.

Counted from cysteine to phenylalanine, this CDR3 has 16 amino acids. Only the CDR3 DNA stays, 48 bases, in frame from base 1. The germline V end is reduced by 3 bases and the J end by 2 bases; junction bases left unmatched: 10. The germline V gene (reference sequence) yields SGHNT for CDR1 and YYREEE for CDR2. Each donor gave one peripheral blood draw, about 110 mL on average, collected into heparinised tubes. Naive, central memory, regulatory and stem cell-like memory CD4+ T cells were sorted on a BD FACSAria II using a panel including CD45RO, CCR7, CD25, CD127, CD95 and CD27. All sorted populations exceeded 98% purity. Right away, PBMCs were isolated by Lymphoprep density gradient centrifugation and were stained directly, with no culture step. To minimize batch effects, samples were stained and sorted in pairs, one healthy donor with one patient per experiment.

The sample taken for sequencing was Tregs from blood. This specimen's cell subset or site label, interpreted: regulatory CD4+ T cells. The chain is encoded by TRBV5-4 joined to TRBJ2-7, with 8 central nucleotides matching TRBD1. The receptor's source is a woman younger than 35 in good health. Read as DNA, the sequence is TGTGCCAGCAGCTCCGGACAGGGCCTACAAACCTACGAGCAGTACTTC. Translated, this gives CASSSGQGLQTYEQYF.